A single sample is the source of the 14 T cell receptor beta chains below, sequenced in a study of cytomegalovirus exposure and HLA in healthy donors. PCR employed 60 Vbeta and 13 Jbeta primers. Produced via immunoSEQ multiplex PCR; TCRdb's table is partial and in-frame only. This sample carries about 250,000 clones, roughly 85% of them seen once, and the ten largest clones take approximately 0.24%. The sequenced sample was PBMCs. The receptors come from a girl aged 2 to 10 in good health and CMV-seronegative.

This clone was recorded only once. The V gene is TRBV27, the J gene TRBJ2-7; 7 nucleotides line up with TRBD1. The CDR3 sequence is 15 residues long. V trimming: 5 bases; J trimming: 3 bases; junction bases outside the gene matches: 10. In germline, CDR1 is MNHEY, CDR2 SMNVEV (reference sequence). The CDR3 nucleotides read TGTGCCAGCAGTGCCACGACAGGGATGGGCTACGAGCAGTACTTC. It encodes CASSATTGMGYEQYF.

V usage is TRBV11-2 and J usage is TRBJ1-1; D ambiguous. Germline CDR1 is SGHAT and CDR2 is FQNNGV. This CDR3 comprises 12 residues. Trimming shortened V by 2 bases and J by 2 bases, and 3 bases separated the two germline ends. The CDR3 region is CASSLLNTEAFF. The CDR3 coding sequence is TGTGCCAGCAGCTTACTTAACACTGAAGCTTTCTTT.

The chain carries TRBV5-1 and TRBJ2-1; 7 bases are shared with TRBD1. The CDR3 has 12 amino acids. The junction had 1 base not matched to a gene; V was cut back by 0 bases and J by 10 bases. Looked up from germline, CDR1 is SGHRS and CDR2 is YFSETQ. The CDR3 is CASSLGDREQFF. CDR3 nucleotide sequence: TGCGCCAGCAGCTTGGGGGACAGAGAGCAGTTCTTC.

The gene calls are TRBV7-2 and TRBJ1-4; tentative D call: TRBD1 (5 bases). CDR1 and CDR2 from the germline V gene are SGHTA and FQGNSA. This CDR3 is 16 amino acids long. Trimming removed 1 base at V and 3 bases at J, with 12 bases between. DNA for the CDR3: TGTGCCAGCAGCTTAGTATCCGGGGGGGCTAATGAAAAACTGTTTTTT. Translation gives CASSLVSGGANEKLFF. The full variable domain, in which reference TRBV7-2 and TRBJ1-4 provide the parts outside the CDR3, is GAGVSQSPSNKVTEKGKDVELRCDPISGHTALYWYRQSLGQGLEFLIYFQGNSAPDKSGLPSDRFSAERTGGSVSTLTIQRTQQEDSAVYLCASSLVSGGANEKLFFGSGTQLSVL.

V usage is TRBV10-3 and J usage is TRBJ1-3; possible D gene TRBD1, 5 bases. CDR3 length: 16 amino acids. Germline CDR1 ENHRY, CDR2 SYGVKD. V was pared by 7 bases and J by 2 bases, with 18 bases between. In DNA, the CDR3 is TGTGCCATCACTTCGGCGGGGTGGGGGACTGGAAACACCATATATTTT. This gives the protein CAITSAGWGTGNTIYF.

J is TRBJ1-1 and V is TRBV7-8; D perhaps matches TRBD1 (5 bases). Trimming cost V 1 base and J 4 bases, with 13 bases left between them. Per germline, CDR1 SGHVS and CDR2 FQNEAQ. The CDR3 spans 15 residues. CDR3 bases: TGTGCCAGCAGCTTAGGACAGTGGATTGGCACTGAAGCTTTCTTT. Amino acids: CASSLGQWIGTEAFF.

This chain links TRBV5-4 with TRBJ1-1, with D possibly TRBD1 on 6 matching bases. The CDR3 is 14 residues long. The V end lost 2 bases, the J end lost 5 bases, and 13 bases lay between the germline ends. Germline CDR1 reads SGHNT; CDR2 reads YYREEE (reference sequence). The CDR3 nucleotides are TGTGCCAGCAGCTTTGGGGGGCGGGGGACTGAAGCTTTCTTT. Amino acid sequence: CASSFGGRGTEAFF.

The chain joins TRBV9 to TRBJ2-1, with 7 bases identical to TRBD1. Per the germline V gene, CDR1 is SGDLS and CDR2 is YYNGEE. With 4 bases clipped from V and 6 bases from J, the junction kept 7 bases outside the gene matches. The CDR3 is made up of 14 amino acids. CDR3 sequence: CASSPRGQTNEQFF. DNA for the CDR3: TGTGCCAGCAGCCCGAGGGGACAGACCAATGAGCAGTTCTTC.

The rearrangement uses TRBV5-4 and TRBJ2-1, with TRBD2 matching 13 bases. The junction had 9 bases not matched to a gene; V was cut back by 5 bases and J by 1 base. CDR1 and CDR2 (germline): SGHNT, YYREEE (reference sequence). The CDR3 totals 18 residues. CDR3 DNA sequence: TGTGCCAGCAGACGGACTAGCGGGAGCTTCATTTCCTACAATGAGCAGTTCTTC. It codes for CASRRTSGSFISYNEQFF.

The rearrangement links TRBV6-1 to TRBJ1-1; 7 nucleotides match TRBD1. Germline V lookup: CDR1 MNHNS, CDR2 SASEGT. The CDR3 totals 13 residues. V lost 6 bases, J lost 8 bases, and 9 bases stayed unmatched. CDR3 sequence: CASSRREGQEAFF. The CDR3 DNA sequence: TGTGCCAGCAGCCGACGGGAGGGACAGGAAGCTTTCTTT.

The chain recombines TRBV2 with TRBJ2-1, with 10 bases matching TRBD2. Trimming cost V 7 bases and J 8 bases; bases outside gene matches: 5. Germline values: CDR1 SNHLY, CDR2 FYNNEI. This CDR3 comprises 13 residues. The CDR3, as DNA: TGTGCCAGCACGCGAGCGGGGGGGGATGAGCAGTTCTTC. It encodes CASTRAGGDEQFF.

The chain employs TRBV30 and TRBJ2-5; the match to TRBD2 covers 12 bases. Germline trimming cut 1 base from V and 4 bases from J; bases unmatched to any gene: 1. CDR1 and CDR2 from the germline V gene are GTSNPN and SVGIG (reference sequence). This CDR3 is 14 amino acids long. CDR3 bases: TGTGCCTGGAGTGGGGGACTAGCGGGAGAGACCCAGTACTTC. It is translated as CAWSGGLAGETQYF.

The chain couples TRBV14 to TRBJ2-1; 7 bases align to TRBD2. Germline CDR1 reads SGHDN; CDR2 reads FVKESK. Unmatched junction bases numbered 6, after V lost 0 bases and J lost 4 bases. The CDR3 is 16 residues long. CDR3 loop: CASSQDRSGKYNEQFF. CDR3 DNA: TGTGCCAGCAGCCAAGATCGGAGCGGGAAGTACAATGAGCAGTTCTTC. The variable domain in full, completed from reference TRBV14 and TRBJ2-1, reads EAGVTQFPSHSVIEKGQTVTLRCDPISGHDNLYWYRRVMGKEIKFLLHFVKESKQDESGMPNNRFLAERTGGTYSTLKVQPAELEDSGVYFCASSQDRSGKYNEQFFGPGTRLTVL.

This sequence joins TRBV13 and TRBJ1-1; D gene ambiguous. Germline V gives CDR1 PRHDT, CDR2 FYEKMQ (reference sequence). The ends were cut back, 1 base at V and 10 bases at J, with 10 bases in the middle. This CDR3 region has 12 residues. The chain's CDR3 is CASSLVTRGAFF. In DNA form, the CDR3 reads TGTGCCAGCAGCTTAGTCACGCGAGGAGCTTTCTTT.